The rows below give T cell receptor beta chains drawn from one sample of a study of neurological immune-mediated disorders. TCRdb re-called the 5' RACE reads with MiXCR, one entry per CDR3 protein. The table has approximately 82,000 distinct CDR3 sequences, approximately 13% seen once; the top ten hold approximately 5%. The sequenced material came from PBMCs. The origin of the receptors is a female donor with HTLV-1-associated myelopathy (HAM/TSP). Each CDR3 is given with its conserved first and last residue. Fields, in order: D gene, clone size, V gene, J gene, CDR3 DNA, CDR3 protein. A D gene is named only where the DNA matches it firmly. The listing skips clone size in some rows; elsewhere it reads once, few, many or a size class.

D gene: NA
clone size: many
V gene: TRBV2
J gene: TRBJ2-6
CDR3 DNA: TGTGCCAGCACCCAACAGCGCTCTGGGGCCAACGTCCTGACTTTC
CDR3 protein: CASTQQRSGANVLTF

D gene: TRBD1
clone size: many
V gene: TRBV20-1
J gene: TRBJ1-5
CDR3 DNA: TGCAGTGCTAGATCCCTGGACAGGGGGAATCAGCCCCAGCATTTT
CDR3 protein: CSARSLDRGNQPQHF

D gene: NA
clone size: many
V gene: TRBV20-1
J gene: TRBJ2-5
CDR3 DNA: TGCAGTGCTTTTTCTTACCGGGACACGAAGAGAGAGACCCAGTACTTC
CDR3 protein: CSAFSYRDTKRETQYF

D gene: NA
clone size: many
V gene: TRBV9
J gene: TRBJ2-7
CDR3 DNA: TGTGCCAGCAGCGTAGGGACACCTCCCTACGAGCAGTACTTC
CDR3 protein: CASSVGTPPYEQYF

D gene: TRBD1
clone size: NA
V gene: TRBV5-1
J gene: TRBJ2-3
CDR3 DNA: TGCGCCAGCAGCTTGGTCCGGACAGGGGGCGCAGATACGCAGTATTTT
CDR3 protein: CASSLVRTGGADTQYF

D gene: NA
clone size: NA
V gene: TRBV7-8
J gene: TRBJ2-1
CDR3 DNA: TGTGCCAGCAGCTTTCATACTAATGAGCAGTTCTTC
CDR3 protein: CASSFHTNEQFF

D gene: NA
clone size: many
V gene: TRBV12-3/TRBV12-4
J gene: TRBJ2-1
CDR3 DNA: TGTGCCAGCAGTTTTGGCAGGGCTCTCAATGAGCAGTTCTTC
CDR3 protein: CASSFGRALNEQFF

D gene: TRBD2
clone size: many
V gene: TRBV12-3/TRBV12-4
J gene: TRBJ2-7
CDR3 DNA: TGTGCCAGCAGGAAGAGCGGGGGGGTATCCTACGAGCAGTACTTC
CDR3 protein: CASRKSGGVSYEQYF

D gene: TRBD2
clone size: many
V gene: TRBV20-1
J gene: TRBJ2-3
CDR3 DNA: TGCAGTGCACCCAAGCGGGGGGGATCCGCAGATACGCAGTATTTT
CDR3 protein: CSAPKRGGSADTQYF

D gene: NA
clone size: many
V gene: TRBV5-6
J gene: TRBJ2-7
CDR3 DNA: TGTGCCAGCAGAAAAATTCCAGGCTACGAGCAGTACTTC
CDR3 protein: CASRKIPGYEQYF

D gene: NA
clone size: many
V gene: TRBV10-3
J gene: TRBJ2-1
CDR3 DNA: TGTGCCATCAGTGAGTCGACAAGGAGGGTTCGCAATGAGCAGTTCTTC
CDR3 protein: CAISESTRRVRNEQFF

D gene: TRBD2
clone size: many
V gene: TRBV4-2
J gene: TRBJ2-4
CDR3 DNA: TGTGCCAGCAGCCAAGATTCGGCTAGCGGGGATAGCATTCAGTACTTC
CDR3 protein: CASSQDSASGDSIQYF

D gene: TRBD1
clone size: many
V gene: TRBV5-1
J gene: TRBJ2-5
CDR3 DNA: TGCGCCAGCAGCCCCTCAGGGGGCCCACAAGAGACCCAGTACTTC
CDR3 protein: CASSPSGGPQETQYF

D gene: NA
clone size: many
V gene: TRBV5-1
J gene: TRBJ2-1
CDR3 DNA: TGCGCCAGCAGCTTGGGACAGGGAGGTTGGTTCTTC
CDR3 protein: CASSLGQGGWFF

D gene: TRBD1
clone size: many
V gene: TRBV2
J gene: TRBJ2-1
CDR3 DNA: TGTGCCAGCAGTGGGGACAGGGGGTACAATGAGCAGTTCTTC
CDR3 protein: CASSGDRGYNEQFF

D gene: NA
clone size: many
V gene: TRBV7-9
J gene: TRBJ2-7
CDR3 DNA: TGTGCCAGCAGCTCCCAAGGGGGGGGGGCCTACGAGCAGTACTTC
CDR3 protein: CASSSQGGGAYEQYF

D gene: TRBD1
clone size: many
V gene: TRBV12-3/TRBV12-4
J gene: TRBJ2-2
CDR3 DNA: TGTGCCAGCAGTACGGGACAGGGAAACACCGGGGAGCTGTTTTTT
CDR3 protein: CASSTGQGNTGELFF

D gene: NA
clone size: many
V gene: TRBV6-5
J gene: TRBJ2-5
CDR3 DNA: TGTGCCAGCAGCCGGACGGACAAAGAGACCCAGTACTTC
CDR3 protein: CASSRTDKETQYF

D gene: NA
clone size: NA
V gene: TRBV28
J gene: TRBJ1-6
CDR3 DNA: TGTGCCAGCAGCACGGGGGCGGTTTCACCCCTCCACTTT
CDR3 protein: CASSTGAVSPLHF

D gene: TRBD1
clone size: many
V gene: TRBV12-3/TRBV12-4
J gene: TRBJ1-5
CDR3 DNA: TGTGCCAGCAGTTTAAACAGGGGCGGCAATCAGCCCCAGCATTTT
CDR3 protein: CASSLNRGGNQPQHF

D gene: NA
clone size: many
V gene: TRBV10-1
J gene: TRBJ2-1
CDR3 DNA: TGCGCCAGCAGTGCTTCAGGGGTAAATGAGCAGTTCTTC
CDR3 protein: CASSASGVNEQFF

D gene: TRBD2
clone size: NA
V gene: TRBV4-2
J gene: TRBJ2-3
CDR3 DNA: TGTGCCAGCAGCGTACAAAGGGGAGCGGGGGGGCCTAAAGCAGATACGCAGTATTTT
CDR3 protein: CASSVQRGAGGPKADTQYF

D gene: NA
clone size: many
V gene: TRBV5-1
J gene: TRBJ1-5
CDR3 DNA: TGCGCCAGCAGCTTGGGTGGGGGTCAGCCCCAGCATTTT
CDR3 protein: CASSLGGGQPQHF

D gene: TRBD1
clone size: many
V gene: TRBV3-1
J gene: TRBJ2-7
CDR3 DNA: TGTGCCAGCAGCCAAGTATCGAATCAGGGGGCGCAGTACTTC
CDR3 protein: CASSQVSNQGAQYF

D gene: TRBD1
clone size: few
V gene: TRBV20-1
J gene: TRBJ1-5
CDR3 DNA: TGCAGTGCTAGAGAGAGCCCGGGACAGGGAGTGAGTCAGCCCCAGCATTTT
CDR3 protein: CSARESPGQGVSQPQHF

D gene: NA
clone size: many
V gene: TRBV12-3/TRBV12-4
J gene: TRBJ1-5
CDR3 DNA: TGTGCCAGCATACAGGGTTGGAATCAGCCCCAGCATTTT
CDR3 protein: CASIQGWNQPQHF

D gene: NA
clone size: NA
V gene: TRBV7-9
J gene: TRBJ1-6
CDR3 DNA: TGTGCCAGCAGCTTTGAGAGGGGACGAAATGCACCCCTCCACTTT
CDR3 protein: CASSFERGRNAPLHF

D gene: NA
clone size: many
V gene: TRBV5-1
J gene: TRBJ2-1
CDR3 DNA: TGCGCCAGCAGCTTGCGGGACATAGGGAATGAGCAGTTCTTC
CDR3 protein: CASSLRDIGNEQFF

D gene: TRBD2
clone size: many
V gene: TRBV27
J gene: TRBJ2-7
CDR3 DNA: TGTGCCAGCAGCTGGGGGGGAGACTACGAGCAGTACTTC
CDR3 protein: CASSWGGDYEQYF

D gene: NA
clone size: NA
V gene: TRBV20-1
J gene: TRBJ2-1
CDR3 DNA: TGCAGTGCTCCTACCGTAGGGGGGAGCTCCTACAATGAGCAGTTCTTC
CDR3 protein: CSAPTVGGSSYNEQFF

D gene: NA
clone size: many
V gene: TRBV7-9
J gene: TRBJ2-3
CDR3 DNA: TGTGCCAGCAGCGGATCCCGGGTCGCAGATACGCAGTATTTT
CDR3 protein: CASSGSRVADTQYF

D gene: NA
clone size: NA
V gene: TRBV12-3/TRBV12-4
J gene: TRBJ2-3
CDR3 DNA: TGTGCCAGCAGTTTAAATCCGGCTGAAGGGCTTTCAGATACGCAGTATTTT
CDR3 protein: CASSLNPAEGLSDTQYF

D gene: TRBD1
clone size: many
V gene: TRBV10-3
J gene: TRBJ1-5
CDR3 DNA: TGTGCCACCAAATGGACAGGGAACCAGCCCCAGCATTTT
CDR3 protein: CATKWTGNQPQHF

D gene: TRBD1
clone size: NA
V gene: TRBV5-1
J gene: TRBJ2-3
CDR3 DNA: TGCGCCAGCAGCGGGTGGGACAGTCAAGTAGATACGCAGTATTTT
CDR3 protein: CASSGWDSQVDTQYF

D gene: NA
clone size: many
V gene: TRBV29-1
J gene: TRBJ2-7
CDR3 DNA: TGCAGCGGCCGAGGGGGGGGGAAAAACGAGCAGTACTTC
CDR3 protein: CSGRGGGKNEQYF

D gene: TRBD1
clone size: NA
V gene: TRBV2
J gene: TRBJ2-1
CDR3 DNA: TGTGCCAGCCAACTATCAGGGGGTTCCAATGAGCAGTTCTTC
CDR3 protein: CASQLSGGSNEQFF

D gene: NA
clone size: many
V gene: TRBV18
J gene: TRBJ1-1
CDR3 DNA: TGTGCCAGCTCACCGGGGAGGGGGGGACACGAAGCTTTCTTT
CDR3 protein: CASSPGRGGHEAFF

D gene: TRBD2
clone size: once
V gene: TRBV12-3/TRBV12-4
J gene: TRBJ2-7
CDR3 DNA: TGTGCCAGCAGTTTAGCCCCGGGGGGCGAGCAGTACTTC
CDR3 protein: CASSLAPGGEQYF